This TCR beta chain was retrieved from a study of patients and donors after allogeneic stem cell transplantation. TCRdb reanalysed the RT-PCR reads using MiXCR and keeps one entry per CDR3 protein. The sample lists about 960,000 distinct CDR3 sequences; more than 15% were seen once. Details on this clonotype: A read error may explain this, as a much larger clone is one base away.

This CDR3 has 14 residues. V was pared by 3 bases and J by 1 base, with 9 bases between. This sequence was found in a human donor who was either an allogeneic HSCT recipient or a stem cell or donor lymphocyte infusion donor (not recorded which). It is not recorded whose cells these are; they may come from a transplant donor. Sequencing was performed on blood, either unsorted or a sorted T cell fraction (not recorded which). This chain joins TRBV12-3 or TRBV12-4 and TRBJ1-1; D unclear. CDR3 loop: CASSFRRWNTEAFF. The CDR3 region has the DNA TGTGCCAGCAGTTTTAGAAGGTGGAACACTGAAGCTTTCTTT.